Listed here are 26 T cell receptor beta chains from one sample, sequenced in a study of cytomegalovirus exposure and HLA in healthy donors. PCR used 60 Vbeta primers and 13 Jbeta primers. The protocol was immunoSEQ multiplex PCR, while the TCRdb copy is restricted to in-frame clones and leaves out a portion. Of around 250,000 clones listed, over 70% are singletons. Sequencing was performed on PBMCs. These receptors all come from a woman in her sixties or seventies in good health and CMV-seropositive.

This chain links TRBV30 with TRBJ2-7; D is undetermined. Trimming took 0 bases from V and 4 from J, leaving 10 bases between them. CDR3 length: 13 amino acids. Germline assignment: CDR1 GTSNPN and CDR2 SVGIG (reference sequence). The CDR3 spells CAWSVPGPYEQYF. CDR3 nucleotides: TGTGCCTGGAGTGTGCCAGGTCCGTACGAGCAGTACTTC.

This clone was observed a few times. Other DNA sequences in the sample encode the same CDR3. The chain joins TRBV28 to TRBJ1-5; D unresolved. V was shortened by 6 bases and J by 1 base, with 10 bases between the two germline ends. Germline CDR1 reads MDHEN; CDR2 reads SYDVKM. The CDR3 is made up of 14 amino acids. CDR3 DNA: TGTGCCAGCAGGACGGGAGGAAGCAATCAGCCCCAGCATTTT. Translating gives CASRTGGSNQPQHF.

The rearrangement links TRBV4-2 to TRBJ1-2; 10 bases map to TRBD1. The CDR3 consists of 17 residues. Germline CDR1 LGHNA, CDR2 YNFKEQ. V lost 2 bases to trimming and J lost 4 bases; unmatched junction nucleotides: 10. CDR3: CASSQPGQGERSYGYTF. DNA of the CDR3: TGTGCCAGCAGCCAACCCGGACAGGGGGAAAGATCCTATGGCTACACCTTC.

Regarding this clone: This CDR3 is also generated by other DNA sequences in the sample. CDR3 coding DNA: TGCGCCAGCAGTGAGGGCACCAACTATGGCTACACCTTC. Translating it yields CASSEGTNYGYTF. This rearrangement joins TRBV10-1 to TRBJ1-2; no firm D call. V was cut by 2 bases and J by 2 bases, with 6 bases left in between. This CDR3 has 13 amino acids. The germline V gene encodes CDR1 WNHNN and CDR2 SYGVQD (reference sequence).

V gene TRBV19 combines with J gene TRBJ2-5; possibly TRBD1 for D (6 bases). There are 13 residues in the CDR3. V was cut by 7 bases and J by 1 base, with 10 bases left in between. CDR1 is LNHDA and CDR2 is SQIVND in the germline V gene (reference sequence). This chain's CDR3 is CASTGQLQETQYF. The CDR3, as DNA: TGTGCCAGTACTGGACAGCTCCAAGAGACCCAGTACTTC.

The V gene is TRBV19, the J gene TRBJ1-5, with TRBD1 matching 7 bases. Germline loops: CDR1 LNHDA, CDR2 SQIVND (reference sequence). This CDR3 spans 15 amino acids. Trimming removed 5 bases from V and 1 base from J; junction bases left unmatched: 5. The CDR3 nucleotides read TGTGCCAGTAGTCCGGGGACAGCGAGCAATCAGCCCCAGCATTTT. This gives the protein CASSPGTASNQPQHF.

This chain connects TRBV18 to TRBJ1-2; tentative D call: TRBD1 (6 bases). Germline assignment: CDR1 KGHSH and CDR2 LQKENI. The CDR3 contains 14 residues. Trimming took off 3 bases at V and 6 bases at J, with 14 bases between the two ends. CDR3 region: CASSPPQGKDGYTF. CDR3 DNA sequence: TGTGCCAGCTCACCTCCCCAGGGGAAGGATGGCTACACCTTC.

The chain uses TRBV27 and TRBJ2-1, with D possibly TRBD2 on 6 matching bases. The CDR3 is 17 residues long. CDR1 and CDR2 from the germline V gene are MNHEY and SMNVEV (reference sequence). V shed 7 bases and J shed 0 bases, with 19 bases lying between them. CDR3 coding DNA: TGTGCCAGCACCCCGTCGGGAGTCTCCTTCTCCTACAATGAGCAGTTCTTC. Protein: CASTPSGVSFSYNEQFF.

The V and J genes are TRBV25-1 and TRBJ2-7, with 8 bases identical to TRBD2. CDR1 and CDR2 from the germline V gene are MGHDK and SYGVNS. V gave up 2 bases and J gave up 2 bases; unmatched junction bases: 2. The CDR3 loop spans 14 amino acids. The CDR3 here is CASSEQGLAYEQYF. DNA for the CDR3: TGTGCCAGCAGTGAACAGGGACTAGCCTACGAGCAGTACTTC.

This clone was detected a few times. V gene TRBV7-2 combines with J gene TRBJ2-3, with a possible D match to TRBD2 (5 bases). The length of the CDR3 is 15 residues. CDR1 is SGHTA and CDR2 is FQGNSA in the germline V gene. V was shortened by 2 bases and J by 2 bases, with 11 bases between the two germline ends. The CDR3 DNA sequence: TGTGCCAGCAGCTTACAGATAGCGTTCACAGATACGCAGTATTTT. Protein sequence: CASSLQIAFTDTQYF.

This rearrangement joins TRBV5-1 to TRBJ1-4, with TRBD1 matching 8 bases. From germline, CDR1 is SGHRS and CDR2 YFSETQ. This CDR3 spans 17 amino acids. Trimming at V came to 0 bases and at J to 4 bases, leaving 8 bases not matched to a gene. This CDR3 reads CASSLVQGARGNEKLFF. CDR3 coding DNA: TGCGCCAGCAGCTTGGTTCAGGGGGCGCGCGGTAATGAAAAACTGTTTTTT.

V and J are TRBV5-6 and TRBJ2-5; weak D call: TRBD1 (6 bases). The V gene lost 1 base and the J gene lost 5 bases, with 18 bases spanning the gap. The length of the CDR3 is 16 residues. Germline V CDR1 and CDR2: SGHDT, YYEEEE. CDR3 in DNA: TGTGCCAGCAGCTTGCTAACAGGGAAAGTCAGGGAGACCCAGTACTTC. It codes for CASSLLTGKVRETQYF.

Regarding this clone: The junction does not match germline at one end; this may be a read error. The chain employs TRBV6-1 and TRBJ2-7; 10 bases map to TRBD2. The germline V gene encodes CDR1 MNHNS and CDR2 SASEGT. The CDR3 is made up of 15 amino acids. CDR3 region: CTSTELAGPGGEQYF. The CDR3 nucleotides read TGTACCAGCACGGAACTAGCGGGGCCGGGGGGAGAGCAGTACTTC.

CDR3 sequence (DNA): TGCGCCAGCAGCTTGGATTTGCAGGGGAACACTGAAGCTTTCTTT. It encodes CASSLDLQGNTEAFF. The chain carries TRBV5-1 and TRBJ1-1, with D possibly being TRBD1 (5 bases). Per germline, CDR1 SGHRS and CDR2 YFSETQ. This CDR3 spans 15 amino acids. Trimming left V 0 bases short and J 1 base short, with 10 bases between.

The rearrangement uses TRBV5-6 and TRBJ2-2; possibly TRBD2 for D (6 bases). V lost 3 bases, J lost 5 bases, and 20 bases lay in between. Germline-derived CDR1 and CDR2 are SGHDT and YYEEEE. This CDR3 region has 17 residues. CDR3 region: CASSSVLILSGTGELFF. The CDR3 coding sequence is TGTGCCAGCAGCTCTGTCCTTATCTTAAGCGGGACCGGGGAGCTGTTTTTT.

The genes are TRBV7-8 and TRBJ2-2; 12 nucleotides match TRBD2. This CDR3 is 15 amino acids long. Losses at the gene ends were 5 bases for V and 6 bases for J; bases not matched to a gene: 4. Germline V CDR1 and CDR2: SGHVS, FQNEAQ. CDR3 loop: CASSPTSGSPGELFF. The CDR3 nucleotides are TGTGCCAGCAGCCCGACTAGCGGGAGTCCCGGGGAGCTGTTTTTT.

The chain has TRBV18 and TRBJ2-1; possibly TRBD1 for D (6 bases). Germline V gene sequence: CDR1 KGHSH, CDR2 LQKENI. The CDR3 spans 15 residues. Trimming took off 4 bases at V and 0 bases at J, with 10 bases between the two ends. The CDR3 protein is CASSLQGSSYNEQFF. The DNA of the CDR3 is TGTGCCAGCTCACTACAGGGCAGCTCCTACAATGAGCAGTTCTTC.

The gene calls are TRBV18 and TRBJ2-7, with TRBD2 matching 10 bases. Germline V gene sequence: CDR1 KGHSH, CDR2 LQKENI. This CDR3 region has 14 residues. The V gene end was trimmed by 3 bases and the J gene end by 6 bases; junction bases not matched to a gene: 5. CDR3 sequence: CASSPYLAGVEQYF. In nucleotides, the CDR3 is TGTGCCAGCTCACCGTACCTAGCGGGAGTCGAGCAGTACTTC.

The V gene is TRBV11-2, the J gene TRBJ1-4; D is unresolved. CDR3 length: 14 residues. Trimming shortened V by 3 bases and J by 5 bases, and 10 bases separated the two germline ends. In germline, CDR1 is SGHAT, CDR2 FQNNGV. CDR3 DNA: TGTGCCAGCAGCTTTGGACCGGGAAATGAAAAACTGTTTTTT. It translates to CASSFGPGNEKLFF.

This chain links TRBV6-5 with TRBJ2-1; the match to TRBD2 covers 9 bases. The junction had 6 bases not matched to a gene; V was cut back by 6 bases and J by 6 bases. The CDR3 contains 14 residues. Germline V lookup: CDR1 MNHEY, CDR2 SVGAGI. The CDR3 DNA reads TGTGCCAGCAGGGATAGCGGGAGATCCAATGAGCAGTTCTTC. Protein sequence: CASRDSGRSNEQFF.

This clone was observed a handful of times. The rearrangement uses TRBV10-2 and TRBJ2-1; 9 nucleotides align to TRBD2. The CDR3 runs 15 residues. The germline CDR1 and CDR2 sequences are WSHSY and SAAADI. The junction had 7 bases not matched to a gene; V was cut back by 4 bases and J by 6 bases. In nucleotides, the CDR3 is TGCGCCAGCAGTGTGTCGGCGGGAGGGCCCAATGAGCAGTTCTTC. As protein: CASSVSAGGPNEQFF.

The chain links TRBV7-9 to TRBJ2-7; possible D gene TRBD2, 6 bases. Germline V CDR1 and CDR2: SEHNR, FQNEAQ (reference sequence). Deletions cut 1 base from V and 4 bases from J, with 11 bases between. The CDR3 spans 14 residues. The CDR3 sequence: CASSLGGTQYEQYF. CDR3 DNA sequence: TGTGCCAGCAGCTTAGGCGGGACCCAATACGAGCAGTACTTC.

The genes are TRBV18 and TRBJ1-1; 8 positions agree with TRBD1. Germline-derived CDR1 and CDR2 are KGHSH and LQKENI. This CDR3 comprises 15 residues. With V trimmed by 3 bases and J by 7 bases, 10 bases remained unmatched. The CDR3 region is CASSPQGAGESEAFF. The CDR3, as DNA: TGTGCCAGCTCACCTCAGGGGGCAGGAGAAAGTGAAGCTTTCTTT.

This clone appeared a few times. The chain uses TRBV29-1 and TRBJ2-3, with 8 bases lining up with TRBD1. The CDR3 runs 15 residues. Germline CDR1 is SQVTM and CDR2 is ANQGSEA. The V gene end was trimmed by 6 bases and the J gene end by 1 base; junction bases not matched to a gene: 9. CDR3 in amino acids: CSVRTGGVGTDTQYF. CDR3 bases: TGCAGCGTCCGAACAGGGGGTGTGGGCACAGATACGCAGTATTTT.

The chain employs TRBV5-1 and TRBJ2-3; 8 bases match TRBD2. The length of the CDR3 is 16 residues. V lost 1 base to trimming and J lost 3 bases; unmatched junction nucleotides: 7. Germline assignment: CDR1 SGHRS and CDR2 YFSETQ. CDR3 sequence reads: CASSLSGRGWTDTQYF. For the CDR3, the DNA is TGCGCCAGCAGCTTGAGCGGGAGAGGGTGGACAGATACGCAGTATTTT.

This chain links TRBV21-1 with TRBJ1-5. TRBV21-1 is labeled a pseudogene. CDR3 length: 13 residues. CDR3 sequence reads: CASSKVKRQPQHF. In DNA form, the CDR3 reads TGTGCCAGCAGCAAAGTTAAGAGGCAGCCCCAGCATTTT.